A selection of T cell receptor beta chains follows, all from one sample in a study of T cell changes during pregnancy in multiple sclerosis. TCRdb keeps only in-frame clones here, not all; method: immunoSEQ multiplex PCR. The top ten hold 2% to 3% of the sample, which has some 80,000 clones, around 93% seen once. Here the sequenced sample was peripheral blood, taken in the third trimester of pregnancy. These TCRs come from a female donor with multiple sclerosis, enrolled in a pregnancy study. CDR3s include the opening cysteine and the closing phenylalanine or tryptophan. Fields, in order: J gene, clone size, V gene, D gene, CDR3 protein, CDR3 DNA. D genes are given only for firm matches. Clone size, where shown, is once, few, many, or a class for clones that have expanded.

TRBJ1-1,-,TRBV11-2,-,CASAAPKAFF,TGTGCCAGCGCGGCCCCCAAAGCTTTCTTT
TRBJ1-2,-,TRBV4-1,TRBD1,CASSPSTGGWGYGYTF,TGCGCCAGCAGCCCCTCAACAGGGGGCTGGGGGTATGGCTACACCTTC
TRBJ1-1,-,TRBV7-9,-,CASSSTSRGSDFEAFF,TGTGCCAGCAGCTCTACAAGTCGAGGGTCTGACTTTGAAGCTTTCTTT
TRBJ2-1,-,TRBV7-9,TRBD1,CASSLGDRGVEQFF,TGTGCCAGCAGCTTAGGGGACAGGGGGGTTGAGCAGTTCTTC
TRBJ1-4,-,TRBV6-1,-,CASSERATNEKLFF,TGTGCCAGCAGTGAACGTGCAACTAATGAAAAACTGTTTTTT
TRBJ2-1,-,TRBV15,TRBD2,CATSQTGGLAGGDYNEQFF,TGTGCCACCAGCCAAACTGGGGGACTAGCGGGGGGTGACTACAATGAGCAGTTCTTC
TRBJ1-1,-,TRBV18,-,CASSPPSLNTEAFF,TGTGCCAGCTCACCACCCAGTTTGAACACTGAAGCTTTCTTT
TRBJ2-5,-,TRBV5-4,TRBD2,CASSSGTSGVIETQYF,TGTGCCAGCAGCTCCGGGACTAGCGGGGTGATAGAGACCCAGTACTTC
TRBJ2-7,once,TRBV14,TRBD1,CASSPRGQGERPTYEQYF,TGTGCCAGCAGCCCCCGGGGACAGGGCGAGAGACCGACCTACGAGCAGTACTTC
TRBJ2-5,once,TRBV20-1,TRBD2,CSVAGEETQYF,TGCAGTGTCGCGGGAGAAGAGACCCAGTACTTC
TRBJ2-5,-,TRBV15,-,CATSQRGTARETQYF,TGTGCCACCAGCCAAAGGGGCACCGCCCGAGAGACCCAGTACTTC
TRBJ2-3,-,TRBV14,-,CASSQWQGSTDTQYF,TGTGCCAGCAGCCAGTGGCAGGGAAGCACAGATACGCAGTATTTT
TRBJ2-3,-,TRBV2,TRBD2,CASLSGGSTDTQYF,TGTGCCAGCCTTAGCGGGGGATCGACAGATACGCAGTATTTT
TRBJ1-4,-,TRBV19,-,CASSIQPGEVKLFF,TGTGCCAGTAGTATACAGCCGGGGGAGGTAAAACTGTTTTTT
TRBJ2-7,-,TRBV5-4,TRBD1,CASSARTGDEQYF,TGTGCCAGCAGCGCCCGGACAGGGGATGAGCAGTACTTC
TRBJ2-7,-,TRBV25-1,TRBD1,CASRGQGDNEQYF,TGTGCCAGCAGAGGACAGGGGGACAACGAGCAGTACTTC
TRBJ1-2,once,TRBV6-5,TRBD1,CATIGQGGYTF,TGTGCCACCATCGGACAGGGCGGCTACACCTTC
TRBJ1-2,-,TRBV5-5,TRBD1,CASSSDRGLEGYTF,TGTGCCAGCAGCAGTGACAGGGGGCTTGAGGGCTACACCTTC
TRBJ2-1,-,TRBV5-1,-,CASSLAPQQYNEQFF,TGCGCCAGCAGCTTGGCACCTCAACAATACAATGAGCAGTTCTTC
TRBJ1-2,-,TRBV6-4,-,CASSDSDSYGYTF,TGTGCCAGCAGTGACTCCGACAGTTATGGCTACACCTTC
TRBJ1-2,once,TRBV19,-,CASSIDGQSYGYTF,TGTGCCAGTAGTATCGACGGACAGTCCTATGGCTACACCTTC
TRBJ1-2,-,TRBV10-3,TRBD1,CAIWTGTGYTF,TGTGCCATCTGGACAGGGACTGGCTACACCTTC
TRBJ2-2,-,TRBV7-6,-,CASTFRIRGGELFF,TGTGCCAGCACCTTTAGAATACGTGGCGGGGAGCTGTTTTTT
TRBJ1-6,-,TRBV5-1,-,CASSSFGQINSPLHF,TGCGCCAGCAGCTCCTTCGGACAAATAAATTCACCCCTCCACTTT
TRBJ2-7,-,TRBV15,-,CATRGGNSYEQYF,TGTGCCACCAGGGGGGGAAACTCCTACGAGCAGTACTTC
TRBJ2-7,-,TRBV7-9,-,CASSLDSSSYEQYF,TGTGCCAGCAGCTTGGACAGTTCCTCCTACGAGCAGTACTTC
TRBJ2-3,-,TRBV9,TRBD1,CASSVGQGILGTDTQYF,TGTGCCAGCAGCGTAGGACAGGGGATCTTGGGCACAGATACGCAGTATTTT
TRBJ2-7,-,TRBV6-6,-,CASKVSYLSYEQYF,TGTGCCAGCAAAGTGAGCTACCTCTCCTACGAGCAGTACTTC
TRBJ2-7,once,TRBV7-2,-,CASSLGPGAFEQYF,TGTGCCAGCAGCTTAGGGCCAGGGGCTTTCGAGCAGTACTTC
TRBJ1-2,-,TRBV13,-,CASSLAQPAGYTF,TGTGCCAGCAGCTTAGCACAACCCGCTGGCTACACCTTC
TRBJ2-2,once,TRBV5-8,TRBD1,CASSVGTGTNTGELFF,TGTGCCAGCAGCGTTGGGACAGGCACGAACACCGGGGAGCTGTTTTTT
TRBJ2-5,once,TRBV6-6,TRBD2,CASSYGTSGETQYF,TGTGCCAGCAGTTACGGGACTAGCGGAGAGACCCAGTACTTC
TRBJ2-1,-,TRBV7-9,TRBD2,CASSLSGGYNEQFF,TGTGCCAGCAGCCTTAGCGGGGGCTACAATGAGCAGTTCTTC
TRBJ2-3,-,TRBV5-4,TRBD1,CASRYRDSAHDTQYF,TGTGCCAGCAGGTATAGGGACAGCGCCCATGATACGCAGTATTTT
TRBJ2-7,-,TRBV5-6,-,CASSLVGGREQYF,TGTGCCAGCAGCTTGGTTGGAGGGCGCGAGCAGTACTTC
TRBJ2-1,-,TRBV6-5,TRBD2,CASSYGGGPVNEQFF,TGTGCCAGCAGTTACGGCGGGGGGCCTGTGAATGAGCAGTTCTTC
TRBJ2-5,-,TRBV5-1,-,CASSSRTGETQYF,TGCGCCAGCAGCTCCAGGACTGGAGAGACCCAGTACTTC
TRBJ2-1,-,TRBV6-5,TRBD2,CATMILAGGFNEQFF,TGTGCCACCATGATCTTAGCGGGGGGTTTCAATGAGCAGTTCTTC
TRBJ1-6,-,TRBV5-6,-,CASSFLNSPLHF,TGTGCCAGCAGCTTCCTTAATTCACCCCTCCACTTT
TRBJ2-3,-,TRBV19,TRBD2,CASGRGALVDTQYF,TGTGCCAGTGGGCGGGGGGCCTTGGTAGATACGCAGTATTTT
TRBJ2-2,once,TRBV7-3,TRBD1,CASSRGQVNTGELFF,TGTGCCAGCAGCCGGGGACAGGTGAACACCGGGGAGCTGTTTTTT
TRBJ1-6,-,TRBV11-2,-,CASSLSGGGGFSYNSPLHF,TGTGCCAGCAGCTTGTCCGGGGGTGGGGGATTCTCCTATAATTCACCCCTCCACTTT
TRBJ1-5,-,TRBV6-5,-,CATRQVGDQPQHF,TGTGCCACGAGACAGGTGGGTGATCAGCCCCAGCATTTT
TRBJ1-1,-,TRBV19,-,CASTPVPTLAEAFF,TGTGCCAGTACTCCGGTACCCACCTTAGCTGAAGCTTTCTTT
TRBJ1-6,-,TRBV18,-,CASSPLTGHDTPLHF,TGTGCCAGCTCACCACTAACAGGACACGATACACCCCTCCACTTT
TRBJ1-5,-,TRBV9,-,CASSVGRPHSNQPQHF,TGTGCCAGCAGCGTAGGGCGGCCTCATAGCAATCAGCCCCAGCATTTT
TRBJ1-1,-,TRBV5-1,TRBD1,CASSLDAPGGLGNTEAFF,TGCGCCAGCAGTCTCGACGCACCAGGGGGCCTGGGGAACACTGAAGCTTTCTTT
TRBJ1-1,-,TRBV6-1,TRBD1,CASSEPWRGQGTEAFF,TGTGCCAGCAGTGAGCCCTGGCGGGGACAGGGCACTGAAGCTTTCTTT
TRBJ1-5,-,TRBV10-3,TRBD1,CAISDGTGFNQPQHF,TGTGCCATCAGTGATGGGACAGGTTTCAATCAGCCCCAGCATTTT
TRBJ1-3,-,TRBV6-5,TRBD1,CASSYTDRASGNTIYF,TGTGCCAGCAGTTATACGGACAGGGCCTCTGGAAACACCATATATTTT
TRBJ2-3,-,TRBV19,-,CASSISPNTQYF,TGTGCCAGTAGTATTTCCCCTAATACGCAGTATTTT
TRBJ2-7,-,TRBV6-5,TRBD1,CASSSPDRVYEQYF,TGTGCCAGCAGTTCTCCGGACAGGGTCTACGAGCAGTACTTC
TRBJ1-2,-,TRBV27,TRBD1,CASSSWDRDGGYTF,TGTGCCAGCAGTTCCTGGGACAGGGATGGAGGCTACACCTTC
TRBJ2-7,once,TRBV29-1,-,CSAQGRNSYEQYF,TGCAGCGCCCAGGGGCGAAACTCCTACGAGCAGTACTTC
TRBJ1-1,-,TRBV2,TRBD1,CASRETGWKAFF,TGTGCCAGCAGAGAGACAGGGTGGAAAGCTTTCTTT
TRBJ2-5,-,TRBV15,TRBD2,CATSRVGREETQYF,TGTGCCACCAGCAGAGTGGGGAGGGAAGAGACCCAGTACTTC
TRBJ1-5,-,TRBV10-2,TRBD1,CASSESHRGGSNQPQHF,TGCGCCAGCAGTGAGTCGCACAGGGGGGGAAGCAATCAGCCCCAGCATTTT